These 5 T cell receptor beta chains originate from one sample sequenced in a study of T cell repertoires in cytomegalovirus infection. MiXCR was run by TCRdb on the reads, yielding one entry per CDR3 protein. Counted here are around 740,000 distinct CDR3 sequences, 35% occurring once; the ten biggest clones make up roughly 2.8%. Input material: PBMCs. Source of these receptors: a human donor in good health (CMV status not recorded). Some clones in this sample may be carry-over from other donors' samples.

The chain links TRBV5-1 to TRBJ2-1; 13 bases line up with TRBD2. Germline V gives CDR1 SGHRS, CDR2 YFSETQ. CDR3 size: 15 residues. V gave up 6 bases and J gave up 9 bases; unmatched junction bases: 9. The CDR3 nucleotides are TGCGCCAGCACGGGACTAGCGGGAATGATTGGTGAGCAGTTCTTC. It encodes CASTGLAGMIGEQFF.

This clonotype showed up just once. The chain carries TRBV30 and TRBJ2-7; the D gene is possibly TRBD1 (6 bases). Trimming removed 6 bases from V and 6 bases from J, with 15 bases in between. Looked up from germline, CDR1 is GTSNPN and CDR2 is SVGIG (reference sequence). The CDR3 totals 12 residues. The chain's CDR3 is CACTGTLGEQYF. The CDR3 DNA follows: TGTGCCTGCACAGGGACCTTAGGCGAGCAGTACTTC. Full variable domain (rest looked up from reference TRBV30 and TRBJ2-7): SQTIHQWPATLVQPVGSPLSLECTVEGTSNPNLYWYRQAAGRGLQLLFYSVGIGQISSEVPQNLSASRPQDRQFILSSKKLLLSDSGFYLCACTGTLGEQYFGPGTRLTVT.

The chain carries TRBV9 and TRBJ1-3; the match to TRBD1 covers 9 bases. The CDR3 spans 15 residues. V shed 0 bases, J shed 12 bases, and the junction held 10 bases outside the gene matches. Looked up from germline, CDR1 is SGDLS and CDR2 is YYNGEE. CDR3 sequence: CASSVDAQGAPNIYF. CDR3 DNA: TGTGCCAGCAGCGTAGACGCACAGGGGGCACCTAACATATATTTT.

This rearrangement joins TRBV19 to TRBJ1-5, with D possibly being TRBD1 (5 bases). This CDR3 region has 16 residues. The V gene's germline CDR1 is LNHDA and CDR2 SQIVND (reference sequence). V was shortened by 8 bases and J by 0 bases, with 17 bases between the two germline ends. The CDR3, as DNA: TGTGCCAGTTCACCCCGGACACCTTCTAGCAATCAGCCCCAGCATTTT. Translation gives CASSPRTPSSNQPQHF.

The J gene is TRBJ2-2, the V gene TRBV6-2 or TRBV6-3, with 13 bases identical to TRBD2. The V and J ends lost 2 bases and 5 bases, in that order; junction bases with no gene match: 11. CDR1 MNHEY and CDR2 SVGEGT come from the germline V gene. This CDR3 has 19 amino acids. The CDR3 DNA reads as TGTGCCAGCAGTTACGACCGGGTGTGGACTAGCGGGGGAACCGGGGAGCTGTTTTTT. As protein: CASSYDRVWTSGGTGELFF.